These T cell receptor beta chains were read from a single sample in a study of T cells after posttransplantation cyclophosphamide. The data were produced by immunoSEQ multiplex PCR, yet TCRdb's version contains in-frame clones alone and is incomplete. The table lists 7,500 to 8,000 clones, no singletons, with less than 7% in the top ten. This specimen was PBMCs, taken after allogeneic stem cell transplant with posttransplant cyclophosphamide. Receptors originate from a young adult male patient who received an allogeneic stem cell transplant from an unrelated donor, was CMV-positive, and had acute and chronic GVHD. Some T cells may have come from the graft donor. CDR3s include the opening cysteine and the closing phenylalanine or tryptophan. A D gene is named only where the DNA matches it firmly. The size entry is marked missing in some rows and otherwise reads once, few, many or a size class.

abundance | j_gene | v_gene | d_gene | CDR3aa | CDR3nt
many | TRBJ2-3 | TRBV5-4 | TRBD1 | CASSWGTGLADTQYF | TGTGCCAGCAGCTGGGGGACAGGGTTGGCAGATACGCAGTATTTT
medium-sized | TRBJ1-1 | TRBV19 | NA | CASTSKRGTEAFF | TGTGCCAGTACCTCGAAAAGGGGCACTGAAGCTTTCTTT
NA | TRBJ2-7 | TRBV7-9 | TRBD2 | CASRPAGVSYEQYF | TGTGCCAGCCGGCCGGCGGGGGTATCCTACGAGCAGTACTTC
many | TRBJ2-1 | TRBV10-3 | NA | CAISPDREQFF | TGTGCCATCAGCCCAGACAGGGAGCAGTTCTTC
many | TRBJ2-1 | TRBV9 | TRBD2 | CASSPDGRVRDEQFF | TGTGCCAGCAGCCCCGATGGGAGGGTTCGGGATGAGCAGTTCTTC
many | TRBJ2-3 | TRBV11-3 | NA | CASSLQPGTDTQYF | TGTGCCAGCAGCTTACAACCAGGAACAGATACGCAGTATTTT
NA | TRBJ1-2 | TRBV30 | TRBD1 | CAWSVGRGPSGYTF | TGTGCCTGGAGTGTCGGTAGGGGGCCCAGTGGCTACACCTTC
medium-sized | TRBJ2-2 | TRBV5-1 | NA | CASSLVGGTGELFF | TGCGCCAGCAGCTTGGTAGGGGGCACCGGGGAGCTGTTTTTT
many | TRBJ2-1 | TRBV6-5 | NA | CASSYNRDEQFF | TGTGCCAGCAGTTACAACAGGGACGAGCAGTTCTTC
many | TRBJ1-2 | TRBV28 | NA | CASRPRGNPWVGYTF | TGTGCCAGCAGGCCCCGGGGTAATCCTTGGGTAGGCTACACCTTC
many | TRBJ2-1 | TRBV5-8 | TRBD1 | CASSLRIQGHGQFF | TGTGCCAGCAGCTTGAGGATACAGGGGCACGGGCAGTTCTTC
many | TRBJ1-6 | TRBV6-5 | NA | CASRPGSIYNSPLHF | TGTGCCAGCAGGCCGGGGTCTATATATAATTCACCCCTCCACTTT
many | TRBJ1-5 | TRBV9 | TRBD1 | CASSVDGTGDQPQHF | TGTGCCAGCAGCGTAGATGGGACAGGGGATCAGCCCCAGCATTTT
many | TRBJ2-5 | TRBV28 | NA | CASSFRKGVQETQYF | TGTGCCAGCAGTTTTCGGAAGGGGGTTCAAGAGACCCAGTACTTC
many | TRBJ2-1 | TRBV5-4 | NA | CASASGAAYNEQFF | TGTGCCAGCGCCTCTGGGGCGGCGTACAATGAGCAGTTCTTC
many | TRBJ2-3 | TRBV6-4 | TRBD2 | CASVDPGGAADTQYF | TGTGCCAGCGTCGACCCCGGGGGGGCGGCAGATACGCAGTATTTT
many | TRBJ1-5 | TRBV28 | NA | CASSLTGYNQPQHF | TGTGCCAGCAGCCTGACAGGATACAATCAGCCCCAGCATTTT
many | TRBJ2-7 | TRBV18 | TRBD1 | CASSPLPDRGEQYF | TGTGCCAGCTCACCGCTCCCCGACAGGGGTGAGCAGTACTTC
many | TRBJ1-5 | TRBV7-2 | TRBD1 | CASSLVGIGGHQPQHF | TGTGCCAGCAGCTTAGTAGGGATAGGGGGCCATCAGCCCCAGCATTTT
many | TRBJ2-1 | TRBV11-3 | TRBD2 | CASASGGAAYNEQFF | TGTGCCAGCGCTAGCGGGGGGGCGGCCTACAATGAGCAGTTCTTC
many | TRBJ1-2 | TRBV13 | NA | CASSSETAQSDGYTF | TGTGCCAGCAGCTCTGAGACAGCCCAATCCGATGGCTACACCTTC
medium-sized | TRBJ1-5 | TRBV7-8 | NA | CASSSAVPNQPQHF | TGTGCCAGCAGCTCCGCGGTCCCCAATCAGCCCCAGCATTTT
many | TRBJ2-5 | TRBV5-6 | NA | CASSLFGGAGETQYF | TGTGCCAGCAGCTTATTTGGGGGCGCCGGCGAGACCCAGTACTTC
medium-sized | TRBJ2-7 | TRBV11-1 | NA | CASSRGPSGGSYEQYF | TGTGCCAGCAGCCGAGGACCCTCGGGCGGGTCCTACGAGCAGTACTTC
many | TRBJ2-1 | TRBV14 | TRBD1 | CASSPRDSVYNEQFF | TGTGCCAGCAGCCCCCGGGACAGCGTCTACAATGAGCAGTTCTTC
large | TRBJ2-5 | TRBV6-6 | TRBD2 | CASSLRGDETQYF | TGTGCCAGCAGCCTTCGGGGGGACGAGACCCAGTACTTC
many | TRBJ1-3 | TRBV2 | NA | CASSERTVRNTIYF | TGTGCCAGCAGTGAAAGGACAGTTCGGAACACCATATATTTT
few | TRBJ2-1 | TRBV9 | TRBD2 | CASSVQRGNNGQFF | TGTGCCAGCAGCGTACAGCGGGGGAACAATGGGCAGTTCTTC
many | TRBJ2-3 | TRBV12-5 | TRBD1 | CASARGRTDTQYF | TGTGCTAGTGCGAGGGGGCGCACAGATACGCAGTATTTT
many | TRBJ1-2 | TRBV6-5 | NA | CASSPGGWANYGYTF | TGTGCCAGCAGCCCAGGAGGATGGGCTAACTATGGCTACACCTTC
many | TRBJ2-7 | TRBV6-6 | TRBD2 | CASSRQPGLAGAEQYF | TGTGCCAGCAGCCGACAACCGGGACTAGCGGGGGCCGAGCAGTACTTC
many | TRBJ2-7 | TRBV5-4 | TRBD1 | CASSARQGREWEQYF | TGTGCCAGCAGCGCTCGACAGGGGAGAGAATGGGAGCAGTACTTC
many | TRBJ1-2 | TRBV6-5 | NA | CASSPPGSNYGYTF | TGTGCCAGCAGTCCTCCGGGGTCTAACTATGGCTACACCTTC
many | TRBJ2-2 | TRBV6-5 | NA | CASSSLGGGELFF | TGTGCCAGCAGTTCCCTAGGGGGTGGGGAGCTGTTTTTT
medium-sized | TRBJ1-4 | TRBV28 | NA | CASSPDPAAEKLFF | TGTGCCAGCAGCCCTGACCCGGCGGCGGAAAAACTGTTTTTT
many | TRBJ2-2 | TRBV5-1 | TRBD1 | CASSLDRANTGELFF | TGCGCCAGCAGCTTAGACAGGGCGAACACCGGGGAGCTGTTTTTT
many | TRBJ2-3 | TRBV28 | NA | CASSLSAGTDTQYF | TGTGCCAGCAGTTTGTCCGCAGGCACAGATACGCAGTATTTT
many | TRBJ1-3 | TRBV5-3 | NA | CARSLRAGRSGNTIYF | TGTGCCAGAAGCCTCCGGGCAGGGAGGTCTGGAAACACCATATATTTT
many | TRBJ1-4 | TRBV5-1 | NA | CASSVAGTTNEKLFF | TGCGCCAGCAGCGTCGCAGGGACAACTAATGAAAAACTGTTTTTT
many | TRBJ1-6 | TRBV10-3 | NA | CAISEEEGSSPLHF | TGTGCCATCAGTGAGGAGGAGGGTAGTTCACCCCTCCACTTT
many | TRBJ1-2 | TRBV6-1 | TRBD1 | CASSRDRGYGYTF | TGTGCCAGCAGCCGGGACAGGGGGTATGGCTACACCTTC
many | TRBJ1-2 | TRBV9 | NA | CASSPSPGPNYGYTF | TGTGCCAGCAGTCCATCCCCCGGTCCTAACTATGGCTACACCTTC
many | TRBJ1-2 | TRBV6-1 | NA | CASSESRGGFYGYTF | TGTGCCAGCAGTGAATCCCGGGGGGGTTTCTATGGCTACACCTTC
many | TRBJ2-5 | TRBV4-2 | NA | CASSQVGSGGETQYF | TGTGCCAGCAGCCAAGTGGGCTCAGGGGGGGAGACCCAGTACTTC
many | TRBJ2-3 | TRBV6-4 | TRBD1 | CASSEYWGQGPGTQYF | TGTGCCAGCAGTGAATATTGGGGACAGGGGCCTGGTACGCAGTATTTT
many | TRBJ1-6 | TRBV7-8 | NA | CASSSEGGRNSPLHF | TGTGCCAGCAGCTCAGAAGGAGGACGTAATTCACCCCTCCACTTT
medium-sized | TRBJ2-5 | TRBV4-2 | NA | CASSQDHDRWETQYF | TGTGCCAGCAGCCAAGATCACGACAGGTGGGAGACCCAGTACTTC
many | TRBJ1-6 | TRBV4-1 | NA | CASSQGVASFSPLHF | TGCGCCAGCAGCCAAGGAGTCGCGTCATTTTCACCCCTCCACTTT
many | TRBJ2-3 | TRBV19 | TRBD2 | CASSQRLAWGDTQYF | TGTGCCAGTAGTCAGAGACTAGCCTGGGGAGATACGCAGTATTTT
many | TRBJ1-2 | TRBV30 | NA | CAWSRGGSYGYTF | TGTGCCTGGAGCCGGGGAGGTTCCTATGGCTACACCTTC
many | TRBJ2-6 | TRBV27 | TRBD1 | CASSPTYVPGQGAKGANVLTF | TGTGCCAGCAGTCCGACCTATGTGCCTGGACAGGGGGCGAAAGGGGCCAACGTCCTGACTTTC